This TCR beta chain was identified in a study of blood T cell repertoires in COVID-19. Study background: Specimens from acute and convalescent COVID-19 originated in the United States, Italy and Spain. The analysed material was cDNA or gDNA that came from T cells, B-cell-depleted T cells, or PBMCs.

In the source study's methods: Amplified reference gene primers provided the basis for estimating nucleated cell counts. The data were produced by immunoSEQ multiplex PCR, yet TCRdb's version contains in-frame clones alone and is incomplete. V and J calls plus clone size are reproduced from that table; the DNA served to infer D and trimming. The repertoire holds roughly 200,000 clones, 87% seen once, with roughly 12% in the top ten. This CDR3 spans 16 amino acids. The germline V and J ends were trimmed by 3 bases and 1 base, with 15 bases remaining between them. Germline CDR1 is MGHDK and CDR2 is SYGVNS.

The J gene is TRBJ1-2, the V gene TRBV25-1, with a tentative D call TRBD1 (6 bases). The sequenced sample was peripheral blood. The source is a woman aged 18-29 years who had recovered from COVID-19. The CDR3 loop reads CASSEYLGTSNYGYTF. The CDR3 DNA sequence: TGTGCCAGCAGTGAGTACCTCGGGACAAGTAACTATGGCTACACCTTC.